Below are 7 T cell receptor beta chains sequenced from a single sample in a study of shared clonotypes between healthy human individuals. Selected positively for CCR7 and CD45RO-negative, naive CD8 cells excluded terminally differentiated effector memory CD45RA+ cells. Clones were sequenced by immunoSEQ multiplex PCR, and TCRdb holds only the in-frame ones, with some missing. The table shows about 2.1 million clones, with about 93% occurring only once. Sample: naive CD8+ T cells from PBMCs. The origin of the receptors is a man in his late teens or twenties in good health. Some clones in this sample may be carry-over from other donors' samples.

The chain combines TRBV9 with TRBJ2-5; 7 nucleotides match TRBD2. This CDR3 comprises 15 residues. Unmatched junction bases numbered 7, after V lost 1 base and J lost 4 bases. Germline V gives CDR1 SGDLS, CDR2 YYNGEE. The CDR3 DNA reads as TGTGCCAGCAGCGTACAGAGCGGGATTGGAGAGACCCAGTACTTC. This codes for CASSVQSGIGETQYF.

The V and J genes are TRBV7-9 and TRBJ1-2, with TRBD1 identical over 7 bases. Trimming cost V 2 bases and J 6 bases; bases outside gene matches: 12. The CDR3 loop spans 16 amino acids. Germline V lookup: CDR1 SEHNR, CDR2 FQNEAQ (reference sequence). The DNA of the CDR3 is TGTGCCAGCAGCTTATTCAGGGGGTCCCCAAATAATGGCTACACCTTC. Amino acid sequence: CASSLFRGSPNNGYTF. Supplemented by reference TRBV7-9 and TRBJ1-2, the full variable domain reads DTGVSQNPRHKITKRGQNVTFRCDPISEHNRLYWYRQTLGQGPEFLTYFQNEAQLEKSRLLSDRFSAERPKGSFSTLEIQRTEQGDSAMYLCASSLFRGSPNNGYTFGSGTRLTVV.

This clone occurred once. The chain recombines TRBV27 with TRBJ1-2; 7 bases are a match to TRBD1. Germline V gives CDR1 MNHEY, CDR2 SMNVEV (reference sequence). The CDR3 contains 16 residues. With 3 bases clipped from V and 2 bases from J, the junction kept 9 bases outside the gene matches. The CDR3 loop is CASSFFSPGGNYGYTF. Here the CDR3 DNA reads TGTGCCAGCAGTTTTTTTTCCCCAGGGGGGAACTATGGCTACACCTTC.

The V and J genes are TRBV6-4 and TRBJ2-3, with D hard to call. CDR1 and CDR2 (germline): MRHNA, SNTAGT. Between the trimmed V and J ends, which lost 0 bases and 2 bases, there was a span of 9 bases. The CDR3 is 15 residues long. CDR3 loop: CASSDSAGATDTQYF. DNA of the CDR3: TGTGCCAGCAGTGACTCCGCCGGAGCCACAGATACGCAGTATTTT.

V and J are TRBV5-8 and TRBJ2-1; D is undetermined. This CDR3 region has 14 residues. Germline V gives CDR1 SGHTS, CDR2 YDEGEE. V was shortened by 9 bases and J by 2 bases, with 15 bases between the two germline ends. In DNA form, the CDR3 reads TGTGCCACCTCGCCCGGGCGCCCCTACAATGAGCAGTTCTTC. Protein sequence: CATSPGRPYNEQFF.

The rearrangement uses TRBV11-2 and TRBJ2-5; D unclear. The V gene lost 0 bases and the J gene lost 5 bases, with 10 bases spanning the gap. The CDR3 length is 14 residues. Germline V gene data show CDR1 as SGHAT and CDR2 as FQNNGV. The CDR3 DNA reads TGTGCCAGCAGCTTAGAAGGGTGGGTCGAGACCCAGTACTTC. It is translated as CASSLEGWVETQYF. The whole variable domain, filled in from reference TRBV11-2 and TRBJ2-5, reads EAGVAQSPRYKIIEKRQSVAFWCNPISGHATLYWYQQILGQGPKLLIQFQNNGVVDDSQLPKDRFSAERLKGVDSTLKIQPAKLEDSAVYLCASSLEGWVETQYFGPGTRLLVL.

The chain employs TRBV4-3 and TRBJ1-2, with D maybe TRBD1 (6 bases). The germline gives CDR1 LGHNA, CDR2 YSLEER. The CDR3 has 15 amino acids. Trimming removed 1 base at V and 4 bases at J, with 13 bases between. The CDR3 DNA follows: TGCGCCAGCAGCCAAGCCAGGGGAATCGGCTATGGCTACACCTTC. Protein product: CASSQARGIGYGYTF.